The next 9 T cell receptor beta chains were all read from a single sample in a study of T cell repertoires in aging, cancer and after chemotherapy (dated by TCRdb to about 2019). Sequencing took place on an Illumina MiSeq. Rearranged TRB sequences spanning V, D and J segments were amplified by multiplex touch-down PCR using a mixed TRB-A/B primer pool. Using fastp trimming at Q25 and MiXCR clonotype assembly, TCRdb reanalyzed the public sequencing data and kept in-frame beta chains. CDR3 protein duplicates are merged, each entry listing the most common genes and DNA. This sample lists about 6,800 distinct CDR3 sequences; roughly 29% were detected once. Around 75% of the sample lies in the top ten. Genomic DNA extracted from peripheral blood, rather than sorted cells or RNA, was used as the source for amplification of TCR beta rearrangements. The sample consisted of blood. All receptors derive from a human donor with a blood cancer. The donor label of this sample is uncertain.

This clonotype is judged medium-sized. This rearrangement joins TRBV29-1 to TRBJ2-3; D may correspond to TRBD1 or TRBD2 (5 bases each). With 4 bases removed from V and 4 bases from J, the gap between germline ends came to 12 bases. This CDR3 comprises 13 residues. Germline values: CDR1 SQVTM, CDR2 ANQGSEA. The CDR3 bases are TGCAGCGTTGGTCTCCGGGGCGCAGATACGCAGTATTTT. Its translation: CSVGLRGADTQYF.

This clonotype was observed a few times. V and J are TRBV5-5 and TRBJ2-3; D remains unclear. The CDR3 covers 11 residues. CDR1 SGHKS and CDR2 YYEKEE come from the germline V gene (reference sequence). Deletions cut 0 bases from V and 10 bases from J, with 6 bases between. CDR3 residues: CASSLVVAQYF. The CDR3 DNA reads as TGTGCCAGCAGCTTGGTAGTTGCGCAGTATTTT.

The rearrangement joins TRBV13 to TRBJ2-3, with 13 nucleotides matching TRBD2. The CDR3 length is 17 residues. Germline values: CDR1 PRHDT, CDR2 FYEKMQ (reference sequence). J was trimmed by 4 bases and V by 4 bases; bases with no gene match: 8. In DNA form, the CDR3 reads TGTGCCAGCAGCTCTCAAGGACTAGCGGGGGTGGCAGATACGCAGTATTTT. This translates into CASSSQGLAGVADTQYF.

The chain links TRBV5-1 to TRBJ2-3; 7 positions match TRBD1. Germline V gene data show CDR1 as SGHRS and CDR2 as YFSETQ. The CDR3 is 15 residues long. The trim removed 0 bases at V and 2 bases at J, leaving 3 bases unmatched. The CDR3 loop reads CASSLDGQATDTQYF. The CDR3 nucleotides are TGCGCCAGCAGCTTGGATGGACAGGCCACAGATACGCAGTATTTT. Looking up the rest from reference TRBV5-1 and TRBJ2-3 gives the full variable domain: KAGVTQTPRYLIKTRGQQVTLSCSPISGHRSVSWYQQTPGQGLQFLFEYFSETQRNKGNFPGRFSGRQFSNSRSEMNVSTLELGDSALYLCASSLDGQATDTQYFGPGTRLTVL.

The chain carries TRBV12-3 or TRBV12-4 and TRBJ2-1, with TRBD1 matching 11 bases. CDR3 size: 16 residues. The ends lost 6 bases at V and 2 bases at J; junction bases unmatched: 6. The CDR3 nucleotides are TGTGCCAGCAGCGACCGGGACAGGGGGGCCTACAATGAGCAGTTCTTC. This sequence encodes CASSDRDRGAYNEQFF.

V gene TRBV5-1 combines with J gene TRBJ2-1, with 8 bases aligning to TRBD2. The CDR3 is 16 amino acids. Germline CDR1 reads SGHRS; CDR2 reads YFSETQ. Trimming removed 3 bases from V and 4 bases from J; junction bases left unmatched: 9. The CDR3 spells CASSYEVGGGYNEQFF. DNA for the CDR3: TGCGCCAGCAGCTACGAGGTCGGGGGGGGATACAATGAGCAGTTCTTC.

Regarding this clonotype: At one end, the junction sequence differs from germline, possibly due to a read error. The rearrangement uses TRBV19 and TRBJ1-1, with D unresolved. The CDR3 runs 13 residues. Germline V gives CDR1 LNHDA, CDR2 SQIVND (reference sequence). The CDR3 sequence: CVSSSWRNTEAFF. Written as DNA, the CDR3 is TGTGTCAGTAGTTCGTGGAGGAACACTGAAGCTTTCTTT.

This chain joins TRBV12-3 or TRBV12-4 and TRBJ1-5; 7 nucleotides line up with TRBD1. Trimming took 3 bases from V and 6 from J; bases not matched to a gene: 14. This CDR3 region has 17 residues. The chain's CDR3 is CASSLGRQGGMSQPQHF. The CDR3 region has the DNA TGTGCCAGCAGTTTGGGTCGACAGGGCGGAATGAGTCAGCCCCAGCATTTT.

This clonotype came up a few times. The chain uses TRBV24-1 and TRBJ2-3; the D gene is possibly TRBD1 (6 bases). This CDR3 has 13 residues. The V gene's germline CDR1 is KGHDR and CDR2 SFDVKD. Trimming removed 9 bases at V and 1 base at J, with 10 bases between. This chain's CDR3 is CATPTGGTDTQYF. The CDR3 coding sequence is TGTGCCACCCCGACAGGAGGCACAGATACGCAGTATTTT.